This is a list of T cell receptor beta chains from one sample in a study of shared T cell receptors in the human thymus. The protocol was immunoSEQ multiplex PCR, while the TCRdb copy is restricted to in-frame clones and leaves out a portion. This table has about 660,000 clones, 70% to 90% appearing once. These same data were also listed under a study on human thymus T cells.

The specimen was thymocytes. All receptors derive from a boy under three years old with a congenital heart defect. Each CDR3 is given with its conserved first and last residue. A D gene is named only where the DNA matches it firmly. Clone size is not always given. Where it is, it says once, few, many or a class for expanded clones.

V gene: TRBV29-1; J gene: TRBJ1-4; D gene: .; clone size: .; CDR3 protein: CSVRVWSGAINEKLFF; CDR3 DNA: TGCAGCGTTCGGGTTTGGTCAGGGGCTATAAATGAAAAACTGTTTTTT
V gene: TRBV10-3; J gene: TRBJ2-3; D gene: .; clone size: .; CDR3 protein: CAISVNGGAPIGDTQYF; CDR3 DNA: TGTGCCATCAGTGTCAACGGGGGAGCACCTATTGGGGATACGCAGTATTTT
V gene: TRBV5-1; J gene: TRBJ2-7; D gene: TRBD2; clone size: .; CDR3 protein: CASSFRTSGSYEQYF; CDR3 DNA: TGCGCCAGCAGCTTCCGGACTAGCGGGAGTTACGAGCAGTACTTC
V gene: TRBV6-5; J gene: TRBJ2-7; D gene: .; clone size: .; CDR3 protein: CASSYSSGEQYF; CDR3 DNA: TGTGCCAGCAGTTACTCCTCGGGGGAGCAGTACTTC
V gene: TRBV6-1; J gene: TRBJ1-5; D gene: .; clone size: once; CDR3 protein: CASSEESGSRASNQPQHF; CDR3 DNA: TGTGCCAGCAGTGAAGAGTCCGGGAGCAGGGCAAGCAATCAGCCCCAGCATTTT
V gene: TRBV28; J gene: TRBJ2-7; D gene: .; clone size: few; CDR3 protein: CASSPNRAHEQYF; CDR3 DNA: TGTGCCAGCAGTCCAAACAGGGCCCACGAGCAGTACTTC
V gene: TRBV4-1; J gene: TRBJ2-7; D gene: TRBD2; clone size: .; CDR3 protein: CASSQEGLAGAHSRRVEQYF; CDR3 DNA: TGCGCCAGCAGCCAAGAGGGACTAGCGGGGGCACACTCCAGGCGCGTCGAGCAGTACTTC
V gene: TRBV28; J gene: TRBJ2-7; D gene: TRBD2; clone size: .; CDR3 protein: CASSLYGTSGSFHYEQYF; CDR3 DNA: TGTGCCAGCAGTTTATACGGGACTAGCGGGAGTTTCCACTACGAGCAGTACTTC
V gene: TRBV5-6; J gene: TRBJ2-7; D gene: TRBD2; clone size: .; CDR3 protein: CASSRAGGYLCSRPYEQYF; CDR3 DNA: TGTGCCAGCAGCCGAGCGGGGGGCTACCTTTGCTCCCGCCCCTACGAGCAGTACTTC
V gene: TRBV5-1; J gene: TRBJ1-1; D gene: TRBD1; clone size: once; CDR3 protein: CASSLQGVNTEAFF; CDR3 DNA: TGCGCCAGCAGCTTACAGGGGGTGAACACTGAAGCTTTCTTT
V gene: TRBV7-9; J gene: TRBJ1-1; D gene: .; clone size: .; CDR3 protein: CASSLVHRSEAFF; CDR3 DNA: TGTGCCAGCAGCTTAGTACACAGGTCTGAAGCTTTCTTT
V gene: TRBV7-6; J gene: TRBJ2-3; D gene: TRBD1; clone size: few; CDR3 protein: CASSLGQDEISTDTQYF; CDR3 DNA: TGTGCCAGCAGCTTGGGACAGGATGAGATTAGCACAGATACGCAGTATTTT
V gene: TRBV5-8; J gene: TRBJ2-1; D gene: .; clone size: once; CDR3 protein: CASSFIQGQKQFF; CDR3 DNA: TGTGCCAGCAGCTTCATACAGGGTCAGAAGCAGTTCTTC
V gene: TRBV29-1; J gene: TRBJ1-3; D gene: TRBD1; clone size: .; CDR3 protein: CSVEGTGGRNTIYF; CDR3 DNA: TGCAGCGTTGAAGGGACAGGGGGTCGGAACACCATATATTTT
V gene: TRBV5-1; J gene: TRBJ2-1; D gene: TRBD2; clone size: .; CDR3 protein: CASSLGTSGDEQFF; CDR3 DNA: TGCGCCAGCAGCTTAGGGACTAGCGGAGATGAGCAGTTCTTC
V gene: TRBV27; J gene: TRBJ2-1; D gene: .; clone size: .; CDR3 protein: CASSNAFKSSYNEQFF; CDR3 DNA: TGTGCCAGCAGTAACGCTTTCAAGAGCTCCTACAATGAGCAGTTCTTC
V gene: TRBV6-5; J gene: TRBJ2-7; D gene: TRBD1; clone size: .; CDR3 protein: CASSMTGRNEQYF; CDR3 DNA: TGTGCCAGCAGCATGACAGGGCGTAACGAGCAGTACTTC
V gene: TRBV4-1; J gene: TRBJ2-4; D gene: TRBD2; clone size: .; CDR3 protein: CASSQESSPGTRLAKNIQYF; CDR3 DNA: TGCGCCAGCAGCCAAGAATCCTCCCCCGGGACTAGATTAGCCAAAAACATTCAGTACTTC
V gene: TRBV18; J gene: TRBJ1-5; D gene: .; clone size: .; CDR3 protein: CASSPKGIDGNQPQHF; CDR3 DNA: TGTGCCAGCTCACCAAAGGGGATTGACGGCAATCAGCCCCAGCATTTT
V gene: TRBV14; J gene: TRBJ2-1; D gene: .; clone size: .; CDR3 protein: CASSEPGFHNEQFF; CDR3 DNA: TGTGCCAGCAGCGAACCGGGGTTCCACAATGAGCAGTTCTTC
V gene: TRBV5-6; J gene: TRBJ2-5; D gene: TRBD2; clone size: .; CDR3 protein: CASSLGGLAEETQYF; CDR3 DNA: TGTGCCAGCAGCTTGGGGGGACTAGCGGAAGAGACCCAGTACTTC
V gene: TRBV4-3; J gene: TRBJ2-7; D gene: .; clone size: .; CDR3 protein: CASSTSTGSEQYF; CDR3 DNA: TGCGCCAGCAGCACCTCTACAGGGAGTGAGCAGTACTTC